The entry that follows covers one T cell receptor beta chain sequence. This table comes from immunoSEQ multiplex PCR, and its TCRdb copy is limited to in-frame clones, with some not included. The sample yields about 360,000 clones, 81% seen once. The data belong to a study of blood T cell repertoires in COVID-19. Sequencing was done on a sample of peripheral blood. The sequence was collected from a human donor with acute or convalescent COVID-19. The donor label of this sample is uncertain.

The CDR3 sequence is CASSATTSGGPIRGETQYF. CDR3 bases: TGTGCCAGCAGCGCCACGACTAGCGGGGGGCCGATCCGCGGAGAGACCCAGTACTTC. J is TRBJ2-5 and V is TRBV9, with 13 nucleotides matching TRBD2. The CDR3 runs to 19 residues. The V and J ends lost 3 bases and 4 bases, in that order; junction bases with no gene match: 15. Germline V lookup: CDR1 SGDLS, CDR2 YYNGEE.